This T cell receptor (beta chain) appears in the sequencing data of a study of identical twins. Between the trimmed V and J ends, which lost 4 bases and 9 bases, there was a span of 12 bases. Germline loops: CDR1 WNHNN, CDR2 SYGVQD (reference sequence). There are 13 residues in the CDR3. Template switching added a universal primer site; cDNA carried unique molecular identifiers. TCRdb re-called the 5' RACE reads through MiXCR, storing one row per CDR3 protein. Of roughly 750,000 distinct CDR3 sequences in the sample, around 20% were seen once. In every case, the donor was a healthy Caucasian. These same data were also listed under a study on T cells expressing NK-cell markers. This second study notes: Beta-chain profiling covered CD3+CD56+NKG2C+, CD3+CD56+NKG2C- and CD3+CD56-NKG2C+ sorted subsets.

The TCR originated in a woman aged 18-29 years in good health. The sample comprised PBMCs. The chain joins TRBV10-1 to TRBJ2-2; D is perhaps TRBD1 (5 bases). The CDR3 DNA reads TGCGCCAGCAGTGGGTCTTCGGACAGGGAGCTGTTTTTT. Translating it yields CASSGSSDRELFF.